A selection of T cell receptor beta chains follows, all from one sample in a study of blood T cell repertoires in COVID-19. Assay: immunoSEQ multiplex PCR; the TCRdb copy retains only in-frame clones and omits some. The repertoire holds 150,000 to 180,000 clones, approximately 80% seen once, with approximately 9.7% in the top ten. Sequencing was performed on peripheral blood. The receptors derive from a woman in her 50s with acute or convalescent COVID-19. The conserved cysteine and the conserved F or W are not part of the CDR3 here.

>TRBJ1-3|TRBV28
ASSGSPDRAHGNTIY
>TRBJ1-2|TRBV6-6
ASSWTGSLDYGYT
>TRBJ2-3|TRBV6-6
ASSYSPAGQY
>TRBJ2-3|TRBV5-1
ASSLGPVEGKDTQY
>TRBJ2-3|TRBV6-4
ASSESELDTDTQY
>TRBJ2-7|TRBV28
ASSTPTPSYEQY
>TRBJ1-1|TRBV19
ASSPGVRNTEAF
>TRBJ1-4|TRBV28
ASTLGQAHEKLF
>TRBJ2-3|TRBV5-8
ASSSGTSGGGDTQY
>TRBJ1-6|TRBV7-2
ASSPQGGYNSPLH
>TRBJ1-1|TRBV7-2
ASTKSQGGTNTEAF
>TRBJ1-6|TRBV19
ASSRSGVDNSPLH
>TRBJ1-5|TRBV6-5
ASSPDRVVNQPQH
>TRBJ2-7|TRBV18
ASSPNRDTYEQY
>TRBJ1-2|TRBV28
ASSFPGTNGYT
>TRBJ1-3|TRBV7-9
ASSVPGLLY
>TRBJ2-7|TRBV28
ASSSGLAGYEQY
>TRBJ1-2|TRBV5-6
ASSSQGAELVYGYT